The rows below give T cell receptor beta chains drawn from one sample of a study of shared clonotypes between healthy human individuals. Profiled with immunoSEQ multiplex PCR; TCRdb holds only in-frame clones, not every one. The sample has approximately 500,000 clones; 70% to 80% are singletons. The specimen was PBMCs. These TCRs come from a woman aged 40 to 50 in good health. Some clones in this sample may be carry-over from other donors' samples. The CDR3 runs from the conserved cysteine through the conserved F or W. Rows may omit the clone size; those that give it use once, few, many or a size class.

J gene | clone size | V gene | CDR3 protein
TRBJ2-1 | - | TRBV6-1 | CASTLLAGEYNEQFF
TRBJ2-7 | - | TRBV5-4 | CASSLSLAGLSYEQYF
TRBJ1-2 | - | TRBV2 | CASSDRANYGYTF
TRBJ2-4 | - | TRBV7-2 | CASSLGGINKNIQYF
TRBJ2-7 | - | TRBV30 | CAWSGASGGAEQYF
TRBJ2-3 | once | TRBV19 | CASSGMVAEGTDTQYF
TRBJ2-7 | - | TRBV7-6 | CASSLNRDRAAYEQYF
TRBJ2-5 | - | TRBV28 | CASRMTSGSWETQYF
TRBJ1-4 | - | TRBV27 | CASSLRDRTNEKLFF
TRBJ1-1 | - | TRBV14 | CASSQVNPNTEAFF
TRBJ1-4 | - | TRBV5-5 | CASSKAGQGFNEKLFF
TRBJ2-1 | - | TRBV6-1 | CASYSGTSGLSGQFF
TRBJ2-2 | few | TRBV18 | CASSSPTGLNTGELFF
TRBJ2-2 | few | TRBV5-1 | CASSLTSGTNGELFF
TRBJ2-1 | once | TRBV11-2 | CASSLDLGDEQFF
TRBJ2-7 | - | TRBV25-1 | CASSVDRGEQYF
TRBJ2-7 | - | TRBV2 | CASSEGAGGTSYEQYF
TRBJ2-1 | - | TRBV5-4 | CASSSTSGRALGEQFF
TRBJ2-4 | - | TRBV5-1 | CASSLEGARGLTGAKNIQYF
TRBJ2-6 | - | TRBV15 | CATSRGGSSGANVLTF
TRBJ2-5 | - | TRBV18 | CASSDTGLQETQYF
TRBJ2-1 | - | TRBV7-8 | CASSSRGRASYNEQFF
TRBJ2-1 | - | TRBV7-7 | CASSLALAGHNEQFF
TRBJ1-5 | few | TRBV15 | CATSEGRTGVQPQHF
TRBJ2-2 | - | TRBV7-3 | CASTFSGGGGELFF
TRBJ2-5 | many | TRBV28 | CASSLLQREKETQYF
TRBJ2-1 | - | TRBV15 | CATSRDAGSYNEQFF
TRBJ2-5 | - | TRBV6-5 | CASSYGETQYF
TRBJ1-1 | - | TRBV7-9 | CASSLPYTEAFF
TRBJ2-3 | few | TRBV2 | CASSDGGEGTDTQYF
TRBJ1-5 | - | TRBV7-9 | CASSLAPDQPQHF
TRBJ2-1 | many | TRBV25-1 | CASSRGLVIADEQFF
TRBJ2-3 | - | TRBV27 | CASSSGLATDTQYF
TRBJ2-1 | - | TRBV11-2 | CASSQGLALGYNEQFF
TRBJ2-7 | - | TRBV7-8 | CASSPYGQEYEQYF
TRBJ2-6 | - | TRBV13 | CASSYELTGPGANVLTF
TRBJ2-1 | - | TRBV18 | CASSPRGGPSYNEQFF
TRBJ1-5 | - | TRBV20-1 | CSALGNQPQHF
TRBJ1-5 | - | TRBV2 | CASSAGTNSNQPQHF
TRBJ2-1 | - | TRBV19 | CASKGSGTRDPNEQFF
TRBJ2-2 | few | TRBV14 | CASSQDGSGTGELFF
TRBJ1-5 | few | TRBV19 | CASSPPETIRQPQHF
TRBJ1-2 | once | TRBV28 | CASTTDAIGYTF
TRBJ1-2 | once | TRBV6-5 | CATGRVNYGYTF
TRBJ2-1 | - | TRBV19 | CASSRAGTVYNEQFF
TRBJ2-7 | - | TRBV7-2 | CASSVAVSSYEQYF
TRBJ1-1 | - | TRBV6-5 | CASSYSGQFTEAFF
TRBJ2-7 | - | TRBV7-9 | CASSWTSGNYEQYF
TRBJ2-7 | - | TRBV10-2 | CASRSTGSYEQYF
TRBJ2-5 | - | TRBV15 | CATSGLTSGGGTQYF
TRBJ2-7 | - | TRBV4-2 | CASSPEPGVPLEQYF
TRBJ2-2 | - | TRBV5-1 | CASSWGQANTGELFF
TRBJ2-1 | - | TRBV7-9 | CASSPTARGSSYNEQFF
TRBJ2-6 | - | TRBV2 | CASTGTGGRSGANVLTF
TRBJ2-2 | - | TRBV6-5 | CASSYRAGGGTGELFF